A single sample is the source of the 26 T cell receptor beta chains below, sequenced in a study of cytomegalovirus exposure and HLA in healthy donors. Sequencing used immunoSEQ multiplex PCR; TCRdb keeps in-frame clones, though not all of them. The repertoire holds 120,000 to 150,000 clones, roughly 86% seen once, with about 4.9% in the top ten. The specimen sequenced was PBMCs. These receptors were collected from a man aged 18 to 30 in good health and CMV-seropositive.

The V gene is TRBV7-9, the J gene TRBJ1-2, with D perhaps TRBD1 (5 bases). With 1 base removed from V and 6 bases from J, the gap between germline ends came to 24 bases. CDR3 length: 18 residues. Germline CDR1 is SEHNR and CDR2 is FQNEAQ (reference sequence). Here the CDR3 DNA reads TGTGCCAGCAGCTTAGAAAAAGGAGGGGTAAAGGGACTAAATGGCTACACCTTC. Its protein product is CASSLEKGGVKGLNGYTF. The whole variable domain, filled in from reference TRBV7-9 and TRBJ1-2, reads DTGVSQNPRHKITKRGQNVTFRCDPISEHNRLYWYRQTLGQGPEFLTYFQNEAQLEKSRLLSDRFSAERPKGSFSTLEIQRTEQGDSAMYLCASSLEKGGVKGLNGYTFGSGTRLTVV.

This rearrangement joins TRBV5-1 to TRBJ1-2; a possible D gene is TRBD1 (6 bases). The germline gives CDR1 SGHRS, CDR2 YFSETQ. The CDR3 length is 14 residues. V lost 4 bases to trimming and J lost 4 bases, with 14 bases between them. The DNA for the CDR3 is TGCGCCAGCAGCGCTGGACAGCTTACCTATGGCTACACCTTC. It codes for CASSAGQLTYGYTF.

This rearrangement joins TRBV29-1 to TRBJ2-7, with 8 bases lining up with TRBD1. The germline gives CDR1 SQVTM, CDR2 ANQGSEA. V dropped 7 bases and J dropped 3; count of bases not matched to a gene: 11. This CDR3 has 14 residues. The CDR3 here is CSAEGTGGDYEQYF. CDR3 DNA: TGCAGCGCTGAGGGTACAGGGGGTGACTACGAGCAGTACTTC.

CDR3 nucleotide sequence: TGCGCCAGCAGTCATAGAAGGACTGAGCTCACAGATACGCAGTATTTT. Protein product: CASSHRRTELTDTQYF. The gene calls are TRBV4-1 and TRBJ2-3, with D possibly matching TRBD2 (5 bases). The CDR3 is made up of 16 amino acids. Trimming shortened V by 6 bases and J by 2 bases, and 18 bases separated the two germline ends. CDR1 is MGHRA and CDR2 is YSYEKL in the germline V gene.

The table lists this clone with a few counts. The rearrangement links TRBV4-1 to TRBJ1-5; no clear D. The CDR3 contains 16 residues. The germline gives CDR1 MGHRA, CDR2 YSYEKL. The V end was cut by 0 bases, the J end by 4 bases, with 13 bases between. In nucleotides, the CDR3 is TGCGCCAGCAGCCAAGATCAAGAGACACGAAATCAGCCCCAGCATTTT. Its translation: CASSQDQETRNQPQHF.

This clone is judged medium-sized. The chain joins TRBV5-6 to TRBJ2-7; D is ambiguous. V was trimmed by 4 bases and J by 4 bases, leaving 9 bases between them. The germline V gene has CDR1 SGHDT and CDR2 YYEEEE. The CDR3 totals 12 residues. CDR3 DNA sequence: TGTGCCAGCAGCCTCTCCCAGTACGAGCAGTACTTC. Its translation: CASSLSQYEQYF.

This clone was seen only a few times. The chain couples TRBV30 to TRBJ1-4; no clear D gene. In germline, CDR1 is GTSNPN, CDR2 SVGIG (reference sequence). The V end lost 4 bases, the J end lost 3 bases, and 6 bases lay between the germline ends. The CDR3 contains 12 residues. The CDR3 reads CAWTDSNEKLFF. The CDR3 DNA sequence: TGTGCCTGGACAGATTCTAATGAAAAACTGTTTTTT.

The chain employs TRBV5-6 and TRBJ2-7; 8 bases line up with TRBD2. V shed 5 bases, J shed 4 bases, and the junction held 8 bases outside the gene matches. The length of the CDR3 is 14 residues. CDR1 and CDR2 from the germline V gene are SGHDT and YYEEEE. The CDR3 sequence is CASSRGGVVYEQYF. CDR3 DNA sequence: TGTGCCAGCAGTCGGGGGGGAGTGGTATACGAGCAGTACTTC.

The rearrangement uses TRBV20-1 and TRBJ2-1; the D gene is possibly TRBD2 (5 bases). V shed 4 bases and J shed 7 bases, with 8 bases lying between them. The CDR3 extends over 11 amino acids. The V gene's germline CDR1 is DFQATT and CDR2 SNEGSKA (reference sequence). The CDR3 DNA is TGCAGTGCTAATAGCGCAAATGAGCAGTTCTTC. As protein: CSANSANEQFF.

This clone was detected once. The rearrangement links TRBV14 to TRBJ1-2; D remains unclear. Germline assignment: CDR1 SGHDN and CDR2 FVKESK. This CDR3 has 12 residues. The V and J ends lost 1 base and 2 bases respectively, with 2 bases between them. CDR3 DNA sequence: TGTGCCAGCAGCCAAGCGAACTATGGCTACACCTTC. Encoded protein: CASSQANYGYTF.

The DNA of the CDR3 is TGTGCCAGCAGCCCCGCGGACAGGCCGAAATCCTACGAGCAGTACTTC. As protein: CASSPADRPKSYEQYF. The chain has TRBV28 and TRBJ2-7; 7 nucleotides line up with TRBD1. CDR1 and CDR2 from the germline V gene are MDHEN and SYDVKM. J lost 1 base, V lost 6 bases, and 12 bases had no gene match. The CDR3 has 16 residues. The entire variable domain, with the rest obtained from reference TRBV28 and TRBJ2-7, is as follows: DVKVTQSSRYLVKRTGEKVFLECVQDMDHENMFWYRQDPGLGLRLIYFSYDVKMKEKGDIPEGYSVSREKKERFSLILESASTNQTSMYLCASSPADRPKSYEQYFGPGTRLTVT.

J is TRBJ1-5 and V is TRBV7-8; TRBD1 aligns across 8 bases. This CDR3 spans 15 amino acids. J lost 4 bases, V lost 5 bases, and 7 bases had no gene match. Germline V gives CDR1 SGHVS, CDR2 FQNEAQ. This chain's CDR3 is CASSLFGTGNQPQHF. CDR3 bases: TGTGCCAGCAGCCTCTTCGGGACAGGTAATCAGCCCCAGCATTTT.

This sequence joins TRBV5-1 and TRBJ2-1; 8 bases line up with TRBD2. CDR3 size: 14 residues. Germline V gene sequence: CDR1 SGHRS, CDR2 YFSETQ. J was trimmed by 6 bases and V by 2 bases; bases with no gene match: 4. Written as DNA, the CDR3 is TGCGCCAGCAGCTTTGGCGGGAGGTTCAATGAGCAGTTCTTC. As protein: CASSFGGRFNEQFF.

In nucleotides, the CDR3 is TGTGCCATCAGTGAGGCGGGATCGGTTTACAATGAGCAGTTCTTC. Translated, it gives CAISEAGSVYNEQFF. The chain links TRBV10-3 to TRBJ2-1, with D possibly being TRBD2 (6 bases). CDR1 and CDR2 from the germline V gene are ENHRY and SYGVKD. CDR3 size: 15 residues. V shed 2 bases and J shed 4 bases, with 12 bases lying between them.

J is TRBJ2-7 and V is TRBV5-4, with TRBD1 identical over 9 bases. The CDR3 spans 15 residues. V was clipped by 3 bases and J by 3 bases; unmatched bases: 7. Germline V gene data show CDR1 as SGHNT and CDR2 as YYREEE (reference sequence). CDR3 DNA: TGTGCCAGCAGCTCCTCACAGGGGGCTCACTACGAGCAGTACTTC. Its protein product is CASSSSQGAHYEQYF.

For the CDR3, the DNA is TGTGCCAGCAGCTTAGCGGTCGGGGGAAACACTGAAGCTTTCTTT. Translation: CASSLAVGGNTEAFF. The J gene is TRBJ1-1, the V gene TRBV7-9; tentatively, D is TRBD1 (5 bases). Germline-derived CDR1 and CDR2 are SEHNR and FQNEAQ (reference sequence). V lost 0 bases and J 2 bases, leaving 10 bases between the germline ends. This CDR3 has 15 residues.

A single count supports this clone. The genes are TRBV7-9 and TRBJ2-7; D is ambiguous. The V end lost 0 bases, the J end lost 3 bases, and 9 bases lay between the germline ends. The CDR3 runs to 14 residues. CDR1 is SEHNR and CDR2 is FQNEAQ in the germline V gene (reference sequence). The CDR3 region is CASSLAELDYEQYF. The CDR3, as DNA: TGTGCCAGCAGCTTAGCGGAGCTCGACTACGAGCAGTACTTC. Full variable domain (rest looked up from reference TRBV7-9 and TRBJ2-7): DTGVSQNPRHKITKRGQNVTFRCDPISEHNRLYWYRQTLGQGPEFLTYFQNEAQLEKSRLLSDRFSAERPKGSFSTLEIQRTEQGDSAMYLCASSLAELDYEQYFGPGTRLTVT.

J is TRBJ2-3 and V is TRBV5-1; 12 bases align to TRBD2. Germline loops: CDR1 SGHRS, CDR2 YFSETQ. CDR3 length equals 16 residues. Losses at the gene ends were 4 bases for V and 2 bases for J; bases not matched to a gene: 5. CDR3 in amino acids: CASSPTSGGATDTQYF. The CDR3 nucleotides read TGCGCCAGCAGCCCGACTAGCGGGGGTGCCACAGATACGCAGTATTTT.

The V and J genes are TRBV19 and TRBJ1-1; 8 bases match TRBD1. CDR3 length: 15 residues. From germline, CDR1 is LNHDA and CDR2 SQIVND (reference sequence). V lost 7 bases, J lost 5 bases, and 12 bases stayed unmatched. The CDR3 is CASIPPGQGRTEAFF. The CDR3 DNA reads TGTGCCAGTATTCCCCCCGGACAGGGAAGGACTGAAGCTTTCTTT.

J is TRBJ2-7 and V is TRBV6-1; 10 bases align to TRBD2. V shed 5 bases and J 7 bases; nucleotides not matched to a gene: 11. CDR1 is MNHNS and CDR2 is SASEGT in the germline V gene. The CDR3 is 15 amino acids. The DNA of the CDR3 is TGTGCCAGCAGTCCCCGGCTAGCGGGAGTGGGTGAGCAGTACTTC. The encoded protein is CASSPRLAGVGEQYF.

The chain recombines TRBV2 with TRBJ1-3, with D perhaps matching TRBD1 (6 bases). V was pared by 7 bases and J by 0 bases, with 10 bases between. The CDR3 extends over 14 amino acids. CDR1 is SNHLY and CDR2 is FYNNEI in the germline V gene. The CDR3 region has the DNA TGTGCCAGCAAAAGGGGGGGCTCTGGAAACACCATATATTTT. Translating gives CASKRGGSGNTIYF.

J is TRBJ2-5 and V is TRBV7-2; 12 nucleotides match TRBD2. J gave up 2 bases and V 1 base, and 2 bases lay outside the gene matches. The CDR3 covers 16 residues. Germline lookup yields CDR1 SGHTA and CDR2 FQGNSA. The CDR3 protein is CASSLVLAGGQETQYF. The CDR3 DNA follows: TGTGCCAGCAGCTTAGTCCTAGCGGGGGGGCAAGAGACCCAGTACTTC.

This clone was counted a few times. This chain connects TRBV27 to TRBJ2-6; D uncertain. The V gene lost 6 bases and the J gene lost 3 bases, with 18 bases spanning the gap. Germline CDR1 MNHEY, CDR2 SMNVEV (reference sequence). This CDR3 region has 17 residues. CDR3 in DNA: TGTGCCAGCAGCCCCCGTGGCCTCCCGCTTGGGGCCAACGTCCTGACTTTC. The encoded protein is CASSPRGLPLGANVLTF.

There are a few counts of this clone. The genes are TRBV6-1 and TRBJ1-2; no definite D call. The V gene lost 2 bases and the J gene lost 3 bases, with 16 bases spanning the gap. This CDR3 has 16 amino acids. The germline CDR1 and CDR2 sequences are MNHNS and SASEGT. The CDR3 region is CASSERRGSPYYGYTF. DNA of the CDR3: TGTGCCAGCAGTGAACGCCGGGGTTCGCCCTACTATGGCTACACCTTC.

J is TRBJ1-3 and V is TRBV6-6; a weak D match, TRBD1 (5 bases). Germline V gene lookup returns CDR1 MNHNY and CDR2 SVGAGI (reference sequence). The CDR3 contains 14 residues. Trimming stripped 2 bases from V and 4 bases from J, with 9 bases between. The CDR3 DNA follows: TGTGCCAGCAGTTACGAGCAGGGAGGAAACACCATATATTTT. Translating gives CASSYEQGGNTIYF.

This chain connects TRBV5-1 to TRBJ2-7; D gene uncertain. The ends were cut back, 4 bases at V and 1 base at J, with 15 bases in the middle. Per the germline V gene, CDR1 is SGHRS and CDR2 is YFSETQ. The CDR3 contains 15 residues. For the CDR3, the DNA is TGCGCCAGCAGCCCCCTTGGGTCAGGATCCTACGAGCAGTACTTC. It codes for CASSPLGSGSYEQYF.